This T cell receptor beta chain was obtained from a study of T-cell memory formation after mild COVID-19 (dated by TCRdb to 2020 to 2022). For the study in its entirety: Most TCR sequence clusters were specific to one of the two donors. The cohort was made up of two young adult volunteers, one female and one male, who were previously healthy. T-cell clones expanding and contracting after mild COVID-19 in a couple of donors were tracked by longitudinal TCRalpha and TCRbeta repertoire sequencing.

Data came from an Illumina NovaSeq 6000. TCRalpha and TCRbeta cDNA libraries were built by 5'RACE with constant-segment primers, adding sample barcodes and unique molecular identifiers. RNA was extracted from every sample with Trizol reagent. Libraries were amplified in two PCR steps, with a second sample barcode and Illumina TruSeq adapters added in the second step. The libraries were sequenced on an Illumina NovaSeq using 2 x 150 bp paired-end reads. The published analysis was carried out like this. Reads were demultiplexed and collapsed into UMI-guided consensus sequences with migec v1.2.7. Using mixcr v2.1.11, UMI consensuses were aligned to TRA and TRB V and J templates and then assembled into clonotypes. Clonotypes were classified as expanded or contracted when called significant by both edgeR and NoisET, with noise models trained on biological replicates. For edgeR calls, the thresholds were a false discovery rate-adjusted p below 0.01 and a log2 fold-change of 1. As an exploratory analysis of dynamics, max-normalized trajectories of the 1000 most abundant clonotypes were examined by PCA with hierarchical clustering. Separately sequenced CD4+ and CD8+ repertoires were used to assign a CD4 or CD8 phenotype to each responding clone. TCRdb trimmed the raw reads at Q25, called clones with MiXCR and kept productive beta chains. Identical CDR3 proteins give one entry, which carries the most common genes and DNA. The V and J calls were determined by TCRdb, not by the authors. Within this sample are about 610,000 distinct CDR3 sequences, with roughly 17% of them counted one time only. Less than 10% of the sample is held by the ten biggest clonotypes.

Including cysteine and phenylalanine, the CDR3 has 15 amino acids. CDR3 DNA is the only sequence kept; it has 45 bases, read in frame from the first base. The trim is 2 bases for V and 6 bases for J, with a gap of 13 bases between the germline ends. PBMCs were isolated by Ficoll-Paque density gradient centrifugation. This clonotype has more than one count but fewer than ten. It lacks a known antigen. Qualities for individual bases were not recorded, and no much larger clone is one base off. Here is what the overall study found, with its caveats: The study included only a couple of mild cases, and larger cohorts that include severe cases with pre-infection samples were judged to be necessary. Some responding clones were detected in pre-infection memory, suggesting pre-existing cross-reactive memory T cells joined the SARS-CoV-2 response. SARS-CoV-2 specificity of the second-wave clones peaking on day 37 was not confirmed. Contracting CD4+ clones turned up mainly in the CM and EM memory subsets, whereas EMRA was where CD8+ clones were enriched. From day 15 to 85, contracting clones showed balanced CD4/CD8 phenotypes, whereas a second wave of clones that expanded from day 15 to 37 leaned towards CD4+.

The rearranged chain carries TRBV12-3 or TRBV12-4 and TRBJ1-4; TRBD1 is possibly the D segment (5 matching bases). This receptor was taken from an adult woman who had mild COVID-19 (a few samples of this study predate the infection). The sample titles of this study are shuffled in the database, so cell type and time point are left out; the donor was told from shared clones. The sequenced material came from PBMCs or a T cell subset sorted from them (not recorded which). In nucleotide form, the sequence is TGTGCCAGCAGTTTAACCGGGGGGGAGTATGAAAAACTGTTTTTT. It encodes CASSLTGGEYEKLFF.